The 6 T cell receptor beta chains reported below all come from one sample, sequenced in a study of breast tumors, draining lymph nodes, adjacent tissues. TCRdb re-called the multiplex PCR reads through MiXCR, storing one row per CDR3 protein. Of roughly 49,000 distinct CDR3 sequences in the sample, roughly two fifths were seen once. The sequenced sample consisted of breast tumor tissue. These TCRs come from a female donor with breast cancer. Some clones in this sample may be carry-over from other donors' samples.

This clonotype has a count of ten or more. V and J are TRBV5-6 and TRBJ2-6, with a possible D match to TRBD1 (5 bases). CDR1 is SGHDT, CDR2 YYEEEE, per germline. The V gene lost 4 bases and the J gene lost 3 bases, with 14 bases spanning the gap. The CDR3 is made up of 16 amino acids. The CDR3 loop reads CASSAHSGFGANVLTF. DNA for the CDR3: TGTGCCAGCAGCGCCCATTCAGGGTTTGGGGCCAACGTCCTGACTTTC.

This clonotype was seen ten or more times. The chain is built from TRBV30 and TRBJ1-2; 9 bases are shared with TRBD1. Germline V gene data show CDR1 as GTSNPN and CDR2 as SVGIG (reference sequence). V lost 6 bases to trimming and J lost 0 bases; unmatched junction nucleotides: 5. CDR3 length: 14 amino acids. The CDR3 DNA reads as TGTGCCTGCGAACAGGGGGCCTCTAACTATGGCTACACCTTC. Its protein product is CACEQGASNYGYTF. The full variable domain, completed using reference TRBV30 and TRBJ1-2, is SQTIHQWPATLVQPVGSPLSLECTVEGTSNPNLYWYRQAAGRGLQLLFYSVGIGQISSEVPQNLSASRPQDRQFILSSKKLLLSDSGFYLCACEQGASNYGYTFGSGTRLTVV.

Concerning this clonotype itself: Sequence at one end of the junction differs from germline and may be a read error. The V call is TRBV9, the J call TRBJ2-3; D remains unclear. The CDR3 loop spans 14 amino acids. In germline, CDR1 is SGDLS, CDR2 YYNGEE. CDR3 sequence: CASSVEAATDTQSF. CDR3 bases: TGTGCCAGCAGCGTAGAGGCGGCAACAGATACGCAGTCTTTT.

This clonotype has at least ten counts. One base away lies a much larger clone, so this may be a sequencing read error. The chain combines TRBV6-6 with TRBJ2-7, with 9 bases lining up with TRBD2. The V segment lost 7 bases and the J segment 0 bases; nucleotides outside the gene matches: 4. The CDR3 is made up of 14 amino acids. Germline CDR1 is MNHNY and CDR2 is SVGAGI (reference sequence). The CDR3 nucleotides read TGTGCCAGCATGCCTAGCGGGAACTCCTACGAGCAGTACTTC. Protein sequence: CASMPSGNSYEQYF.

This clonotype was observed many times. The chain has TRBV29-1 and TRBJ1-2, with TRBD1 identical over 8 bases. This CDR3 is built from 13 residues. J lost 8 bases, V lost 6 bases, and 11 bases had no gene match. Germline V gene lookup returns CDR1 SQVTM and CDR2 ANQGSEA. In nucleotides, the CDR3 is TGCAGCGTAAGAGACAGGGGCTGGTTCGGCTACACCTTC. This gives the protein CSVRDRGWFGYTF.

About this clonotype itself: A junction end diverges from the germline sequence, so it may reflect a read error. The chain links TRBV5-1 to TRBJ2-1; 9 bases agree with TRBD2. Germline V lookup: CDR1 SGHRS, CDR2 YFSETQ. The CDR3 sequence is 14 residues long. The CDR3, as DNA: TGCGCCTGCAGCTCGGCGGGAGGGTACAACGAGCAGTTCTTC. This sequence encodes CACSSAGGYNEQFF.